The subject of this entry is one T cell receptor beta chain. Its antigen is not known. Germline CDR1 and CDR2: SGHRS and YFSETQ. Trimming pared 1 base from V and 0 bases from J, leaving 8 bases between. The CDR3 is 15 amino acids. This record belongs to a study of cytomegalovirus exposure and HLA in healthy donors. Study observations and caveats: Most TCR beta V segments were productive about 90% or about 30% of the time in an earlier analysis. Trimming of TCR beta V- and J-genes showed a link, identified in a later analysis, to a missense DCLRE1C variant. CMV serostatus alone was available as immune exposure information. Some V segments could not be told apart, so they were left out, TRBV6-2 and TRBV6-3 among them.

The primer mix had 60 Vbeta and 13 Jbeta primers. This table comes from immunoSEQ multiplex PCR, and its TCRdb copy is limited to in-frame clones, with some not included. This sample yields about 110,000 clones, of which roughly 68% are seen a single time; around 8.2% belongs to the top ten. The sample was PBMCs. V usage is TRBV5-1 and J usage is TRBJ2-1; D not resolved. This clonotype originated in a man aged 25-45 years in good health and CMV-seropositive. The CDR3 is CASSLQRSSYNEQFF. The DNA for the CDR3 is TGCGCCAGCAGCTTGCAGCGCTCCTCCTACAATGAGCAGTTCTTC.